The clone carrying this T cell receptor (beta chain) turned up a few times. Its specificity is unknown. This specimen belongs to a study of blood T cells in healthy people across ages. For the study at large: The template switching approach captured approximately one barcoded beta molecule for every two T cells. The study, taken as a whole, reports: Possibly confounding the expanded clonotype changes was the fact that donor CMV status was unknown. Bulk PBMC profiling left naive and antigen-experienced comparisons inconclusive.

Isolated PBMCs totaled at least 6 million in each sample. Looked up from germline, CDR1 is SGHTA and CDR2 is FQGNSA. The V end was cut by 5 bases, the J end by 0 bases, with 20 bases between. CDR3 length: 19 residues. Using a J-beta primer mix together with a sample-barcoded 5' primer, a second PCR was run for about 6 to 12 cycles. TCRdb fed the 5' RACE reads into MiXCR, producing one record per CDR3 protein. The sample lists about 1.8 million distinct CDR3 sequences; around half were seen once. The sequenced material came from blood. J is TRBJ2-6 and V is TRBV7-2, with D possibly matching TRBD1 (5 bases). The clonotype comes from a woman aged 35 to 49 in good health. DNA of the CDR3: TGTGCCAGCAGCCCCCGAAGACAGAAAAGTAACTCTGGGGCCAACGTCCTGACTTTC. Translation gives CASSPRRQKSNSGANVLTF.